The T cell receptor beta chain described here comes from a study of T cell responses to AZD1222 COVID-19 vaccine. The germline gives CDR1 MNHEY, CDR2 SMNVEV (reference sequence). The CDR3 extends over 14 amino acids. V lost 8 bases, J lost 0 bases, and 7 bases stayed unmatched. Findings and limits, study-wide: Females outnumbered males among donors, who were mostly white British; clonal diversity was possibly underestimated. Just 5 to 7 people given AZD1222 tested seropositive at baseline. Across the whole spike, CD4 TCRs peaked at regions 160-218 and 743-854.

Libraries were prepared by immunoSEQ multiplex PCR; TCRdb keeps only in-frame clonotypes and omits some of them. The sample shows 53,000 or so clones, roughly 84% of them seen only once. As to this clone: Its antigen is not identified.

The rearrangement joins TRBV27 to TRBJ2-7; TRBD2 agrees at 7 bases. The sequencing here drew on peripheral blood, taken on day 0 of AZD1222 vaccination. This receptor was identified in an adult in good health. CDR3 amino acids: CASSMGRASYEQYF. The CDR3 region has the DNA TGTGCCAGCTCCATGGGGAGGGCCTCCTACGAGCAGTACTTC.